These 14 T cell receptor beta chains were sequenced from one sample in a study of blood T cell repertoires in COVID-19. The data were produced by immunoSEQ multiplex PCR, yet TCRdb's version contains in-frame clones alone and is incomplete. Here the sample spans fewer than 300,000 clones, around 89% being singletons. Sequencing was carried out using peripheral blood. All receptors derive from a young man with acute or convalescent COVID-19.

The chain links TRBV5-1 to TRBJ1-2; 9 nucleotides line up with TRBD1. Germline assignment: CDR1 SGHRS and CDR2 YFSETQ. V shed 4 bases, J shed 3 bases, and the junction held 7 bases outside the gene matches. The CDR3 contains 15 residues. The CDR3 DNA follows: TGCGCCAGCAGCCCTCCGGGACAGGGACACTATGGCTACACCTTC. This encodes CASSPPGQGHYGYTF. The full variable domain, rest sourced from reference TRBV5-1 and TRBJ1-2, is KAGVTQTPRYLIKTRGQQVTLSCSPISGHRSVSWYQQTPGQGLQFLFEYFSETQRNKGNFPGRFSGRQFSNSRSEMNVSTLELGDSALYLCASSPPGQGHYGYTFGSGTRLTVV.

The chain links TRBV11-2 to TRBJ2-5; tentative D call: TRBD1 (6 bases). Germline CDR1 and CDR2: SGHAT and FQNNGV. This CDR3 contains 14 residues. The germline V and J ends were trimmed by 4 bases and 0 bases, with 9 bases remaining between them. The CDR3 protein is CASSSRDNQETQYF. For the CDR3, the DNA is TGTGCCAGCAGCTCCCGGGACAACCAAGAGACCCAGTACTTC. Supplemented by reference TRBV11-2 and TRBJ2-5, the full variable domain reads EAGVAQSPRYKIIEKRQSVAFWCNPISGHATLYWYQQILGQGPKLLIQFQNNGVVDDSQLPKDRFSAERLKGVDSTLKIQPAKLEDSAVYLCASSSRDNQETQYFGPGTRLLVL.

The chain couples TRBV11-1 to TRBJ2-5, with D hard to call. The germline CDR1 and CDR2 sequences are SGHAT and FQDESV (reference sequence). The CDR3 covers 15 residues. The V gene lost 2 bases and the J gene lost 1 base, with 11 bases spanning the gap. The DNA of the CDR3 is TGTGCCAGCAGCTTAAATCGGAACAGCCAAGAGACCCAGTACTTC. This sequence encodes CASSLNRNSQETQYF.

This chain uses TRBV18 with TRBJ1-1, with D unresolved. Germline V gives CDR1 KGHSH, CDR2 LQKENI. The CDR3 has 13 residues. The V and J ends lost 2 bases and 4 bases respectively, with 8 bases between them. CDR3 loop: CASSPFRGTEAFF. CDR3 coding DNA: TGTGCCAGCTCACCATTCCGGGGCACTGAAGCTTTCTTT. The full variable domain, in which reference TRBV18 and TRBJ1-1 provide the parts outside the CDR3, is NAGVMQNPRHLVRRRGQEARLRCSPMKGHSHVYWYRQLPEEGLKFMVYLQKENIIDESGMPKERFSAEFPKEGPSILRIQQVVRGDSAAYFCASSPFRGTEAFFGQGTRLTVV.

CDR3 in DNA: TGTGCCAGCAGTTTATACGGACAGGGGTCGACAGATACGCAGTATTTT. As protein: CASSLYGQGSTDTQYF. The chain is built from TRBV28 and TRBJ2-3, with TRBD1 matching 9 bases. The CDR3 length is 16 residues. Germline-derived CDR1 and CDR2 are MDHEN and SYDVKM. After removal of 1 base from V and 3 bases from J, the junction contained 5 bases not matched to a gene.

This chain joins TRBV10-3 and TRBJ1-6, with no clear D. Germline CDR1 and CDR2: ENHRY and SYGVKD. V was pared by 8 bases and J by 3 bases, with 11 bases between. The CDR3 spans 14 residues. CDR3 nucleotide sequence: TGTGCCATCTTGAGTAAGCTCTATAATTCACCCCTCCACTTT. It codes for CAILSKLYNSPLHF.

This chain links TRBV24-1 with TRBJ2-7; 15 positions agree with TRBD2. CDR1 KGHDR and CDR2 SFDVKD come from the germline V gene. Trimming cost V 3 bases and J 3 bases; bases outside gene matches: 5. There are 17 residues in the CDR3. CDR3 nucleotide sequence: TGTGCCACCAGTGATCGGACTAGCGGGAGGGTTAACTACGAGCAGTACTTC. Its protein product is CATSDRTSGRVNYEQYF.

This chain joins TRBV9 and TRBJ1-2; 9 bases map to TRBD1. Trimming took 7 bases from V and 4 from J; bases not matched to a gene: 8. Germline V gene lookup returns CDR1 SGDLS and CDR2 YYNGEE. CDR3 length: 14 residues. The CDR3 bases are TGTGCCAGCCACCCCACGGACAGGGGCTATGGCTACACCTTC. It codes for CASHPTDRGYGYTF.

The V call is TRBV10-1, the J call TRBJ1-3, with a possible D match to TRBD1 (5 bases). In germline, CDR1 is WNHNN, CDR2 SYGVQD (reference sequence). The CDR3 consists of 13 residues. Trimming removed 6 bases at V and 4 bases at J, with 10 bases between. CDR3 loop: CASRAGPGNTIYF. The CDR3 nucleotides read TGCGCCAGCAGAGCGGGACCGGGAAACACCATATATTTT.

The J gene is TRBJ1-1, the V gene TRBV19; 12 bases are shared with TRBD1. The germline gives CDR1 LNHDA, CDR2 SQIVND (reference sequence). The CDR3 loop spans 15 amino acids. The V gene end was trimmed by 3 bases and the J gene end by 5 bases; junction bases not matched to a gene: 4. CDR3 nucleotide sequence: TGTGCCAGTAGTATGAGGGACAGGGGGCGAACTGAAGCTTTCTTT. Translation gives CASSMRDRGRTEAFF.

CDR3 sequence reads: CAWSGDRDLYTIYF. The CDR3 DNA follows: TGTGCCTGGAGTGGTGACAGAGACCTTTACACCATATATTTT. The chain employs TRBV30 and TRBJ1-3; D might be TRBD1 (5 bases). Germline V gene sequence: CDR1 GTSNPN, CDR2 SVGIG (reference sequence). The CDR3 loop spans 14 amino acids. V lost 1 base, J lost 8 bases, and 15 bases lay in between.

The chain has TRBV10-3 and TRBJ1-2; D is perhaps TRBD1 (5 bases). The germline V gene has CDR1 ENHRY and CDR2 SYGVKD. CDR3 size: 12 residues. V lost 11 bases and J lost 6, with 16 bases in between. This CDR3 reads CAVQSGPDGYTF. The CDR3 DNA follows: TGTGCCGTACAGTCAGGGCCCGATGGCTACACCTTC.

This clone occurred once. The J gene is TRBJ2-1, the V gene TRBV6-6, with 10 bases identical to TRBD1. This CDR3 comprises 15 residues. In germline, CDR1 is MNHNY, CDR2 SVGAGI (reference sequence). With 7 bases clipped from V and 4 bases from J, the junction kept 7 bases outside the gene matches. The CDR3 coding sequence is TGTGCCAGCACCCAGGACAGGGGGGCTTACAATGAGCAGTTCTTC. Amino acid sequence: CASTQDRGAYNEQFF.

The chain is built from TRBV24-1 and TRBJ1-1; TRBD1 matches at 8 bases. In germline, CDR1 is KGHDR, CDR2 SFDVKD. V was pared by 7 bases and J by 1 base, with 4 bases of the junction left unmatched. This CDR3 region has 14 residues. This CDR3 is CATRGQGSNTEAFF. In DNA form, the CDR3 reads TGTGCCACCAGAGGACAGGGATCGAACACTGAAGCTTTCTTT.